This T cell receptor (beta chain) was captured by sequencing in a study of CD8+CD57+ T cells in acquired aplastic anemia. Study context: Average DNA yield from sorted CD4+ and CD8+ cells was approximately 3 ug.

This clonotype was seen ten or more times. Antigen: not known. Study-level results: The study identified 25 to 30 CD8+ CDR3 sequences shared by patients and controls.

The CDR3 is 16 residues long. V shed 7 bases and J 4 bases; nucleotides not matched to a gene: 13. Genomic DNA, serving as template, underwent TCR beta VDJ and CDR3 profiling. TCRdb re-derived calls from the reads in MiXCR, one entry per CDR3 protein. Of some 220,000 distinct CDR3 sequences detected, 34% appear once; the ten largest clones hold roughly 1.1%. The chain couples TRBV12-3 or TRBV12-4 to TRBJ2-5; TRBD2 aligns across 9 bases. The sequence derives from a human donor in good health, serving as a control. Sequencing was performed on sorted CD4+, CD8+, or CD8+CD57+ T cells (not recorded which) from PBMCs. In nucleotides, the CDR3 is TGTGCCAGCACCAGAAATAGCGGGGGCCTCCGAGAGACCCAGTACTTC. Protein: CASTRNSGGLRETQYF.